This T cell receptor (beta chain) was retrieved from a study of cytomegalovirus exposure and HLA in healthy donors. Study in general: The 120 validation repertoires and the approximately 700 first-cohort repertoires shared a platform, a later analysis reported. Study results and limitations: The classifier reportedly diagnosed cytomegalovirus status with high sensitivity and specificity. Among the CMV-associated chains, three were confirmed in vitro as specific for CMV antigens.

Trimming took off 8 bases at V and 5 bases at J, with 27 bases between the two ends. The CDR3 sequence is 17 residues long. Germline V CDR1 and CDR2: LNHNV, YYDKDF (reference sequence). Here immunoSEQ multiplex PCR was the method, and the copy in TCRdb shows in-frame clones only, minus some. There are 150,000 to 200,000 clones in the sample; about 90% occur only once, and roughly 3% lies in the top ten. Concerning this clone: Its antigen is not identified.

This sequence joins TRBV15 and TRBJ1-1, with D perhaps matching TRBD1 (6 bases). This sequence originates from a woman aged 18-29 years in good health and CMV-seropositive. The sample comprised PBMCs. For the CDR3, the DNA is TGTGCCACCTCCCTGACCTGGGCCTGGGGGCGCGATACTGAAGCTTTCTTT. It encodes CATSLTWAWGRDTEAFF.